The clone carrying this TCR beta chain appeared many times. This entry belongs to a study of patients with pleural tuberculosis. TCRdb analysed the reads with MiXCR anew, one entry per CDR3 protein. The repertoire holds around 30,000 distinct CDR3 sequences, 15% to 20% seen once, with roughly 3.6% in the top ten. The receptor was isolated from a human donor with pleural tuberculosis. The material sequenced was peripheral blood.

CDR3 sequence (DNA): TGTGCCAGCAGCTGCAACTCAGGGGCCTGGGTTCTCTGGGCATGGGAGACCCAGTACTTC. Its protein is CASSCNSGAWVLWAWETQYF. This chain joins TRBV7-9 and TRBJ2-5, with D possibly matching TRBD1 (6 bases). V was clipped by 4 bases and J by 5 bases, with 32 bases between them. The CDR3 totals 20 residues. Germline lookup yields CDR1 SEHNR and CDR2 FQNEAQ (reference sequence).